Shown below are 28 T cell receptor beta chains from a single sample sequenced in a study of T cells in Graves' hyperthyroidism and ophthalmopathy. RNA transcripts served as the template for amplifying TCR beta CDR3 regions. Carried out on the TCR CDR3, a first-round RT-PCR used the HTBI primer set. TCRdb passed the multiplex PCR reads through MiXCR, listing each CDR3 protein once. The table has nearly 600,000 distinct CDR3 sequences, approximately 15% seen once. Sequencing input: blood. The origin of the receptors is a woman younger than 30 with Graves' ophthalmopathy.

The chain joins TRBV6-5 to TRBJ1-3; D gene unclear. Germline lookup yields CDR1 MNHEY and CDR2 SVGAGI. CDR3 length equals 15 residues. Trimming cost V 4 bases and J 0 bases, with 10 bases left between them. The CDR3 here is CASSWRAGSGNTIYF. CDR3 nucleotides: TGTGCCAGCAGTTGGCGAGCGGGCTCTGGAAACACCATATATTTT.

J is TRBJ2-2 and V is TRBV24-1; the match to TRBD1 covers 8 bases. The junction had 9 bases not matched to a gene; V was cut back by 10 bases and J by 0 bases. The germline V gene encodes CDR1 KGHDR and CDR2 SFDVKD. The CDR3 consists of 16 residues. CDR3 sequence reads: CATAELDRANTGELFF. In nucleotides, the CDR3 is TGTGCCACGGCCGAGTTGGACAGGGCGAACACCGGGGAGCTGTTTTTT.

About this clonotype itself: Being one base from a much bigger clone, this may be a read error. The rearrangement links TRBV4-1 to TRBJ2-3; D is uncertain. CDR1 and CDR2 from the germline V gene are MGHRA and YSYEKL. The CDR3 sequence is 15 residues long. CDR3 DNA: TGCGCCAGCAGCCAAGGAGCCGACCCAACAGATACGCAGTGTTTT. Amino acids: CASSQGADPTDTQCF.

In this sample, this clonotype is medium-sized. The chain joins TRBV12-3 or TRBV12-4 to TRBJ1-2; no clear D. The CDR3 spans 12 residues. Deletions cut 5 bases from V and 2 bases from J, with 6 bases between. CDR3 sequence: CASSPENYGYTF. The CDR3 nucleotides are TGTGCCAGCAGTCCAGAGAACTATGGCTACACCTTC.

The table lists this clonotype with many counts. The J gene is TRBJ2-1, the V gene TRBV2; D remains ambiguous. Germline lookup yields CDR1 SNHLY and CDR2 FYNNEI. This CDR3 contains 15 residues. The ends were cut back, 1 base at V and 0 bases at J, with 7 bases in the middle. CDR3 bases: TGTGCCAGCAGTGAAGACTTCCGCTCCTACAATGAGCAGTTCTTC. Translation: CASSEDFRSYNEQFF.

CDR3 sequence reads: CASSITGLAGGREQYF. The DNA of the CDR3 is TGTGCCAGCAGTATTACCGGACTAGCGGGAGGAAGGGAGCAGTACTTC. The J gene is TRBJ2-7, the V gene TRBV2; 14 nucleotides match TRBD2. The germline CDR1 and CDR2 sequences are SNHLY and FYNNEI. This CDR3 region has 16 residues. The ends lost 5 bases at V and 7 bases at J; junction bases unmatched: 10.

Many counts were recorded for this clonotype. The CDR3 sequence: CASSLWVGGGEKLFF. The CDR3 bases are TGTGCCAGCAGTTTATGGGTAGGGGGAGGTGAAAAACTGTTTTTT. The chain has TRBV27 and TRBJ1-4; possible D gene TRBD1, 6 bases. CDR1 and CDR2 from the germline V gene are MNHEY and SMNVEV (reference sequence). Trimming left V 1 base short and J 7 bases short, with 13 bases between. The CDR3 is 15 residues long.

The V call is TRBV4-1, the J call TRBJ2-7; TRBD2 agrees at 15 bases. CDR1 is MGHRA and CDR2 is YSYEKL in the germline V gene. J gave up 3 bases and V 5 bases, and 5 bases lay outside the gene matches. This CDR3 is built from 16 residues. The CDR3 loop is CASSGGLAGGVYEQYF. In nucleotides, the CDR3 is TGCGCCAGCAGCGGAGGACTAGCGGGAGGGGTCTACGAGCAGTACTTC.

The table lists this clonotype with a few counts. The rearrangement links TRBV19 to TRBJ2-2; 9 bases align to TRBD2. The ends lost 9 bases at V and 5 bases at J; junction bases unmatched: 10. Germline-derived CDR1 and CDR2 are LNHDA and SQIVND (reference sequence). The CDR3 loop spans 15 amino acids. The CDR3 DNA reads TGTGCCAGCCAAACGGGACTAGCAGGGACCGGGGAGCTGTTTTTT. Its translation is CASQTGLAGTGELFF.

This clonotype was recorded at least ten times. J is TRBJ1-2 and V is TRBV27; 8 bases are a match to TRBD1. V trimming: 5 bases; J trimming: 4 bases; junction bases outside the gene matches: 15. Germline values: CDR1 MNHEY, CDR2 SMNVEV (reference sequence). There are 17 residues in the CDR3. CDR3 coding DNA: TGTGCCAGCAGTAACCTCCTTATTCGGGACAGGTCCTATGGCTACACCTTC. Translating gives CASSNLLIRDRSYGYTF.

This clonotype has a count of ten or more. The junction does not match germline at one end; this may be a read error. This chain connects TRBV7-7 to TRBJ2-1; 7 positions match TRBD2. CDR1 and CDR2 from the germline V gene are SSHAT and FNYEAQ (reference sequence). This CDR3 is 14 amino acids long. The CDR3 DNA reads as TGTGCTAGCAGTACGGGAGGTCTTTACAATGAGCAGTTCTTC. Encoded protein: CASSTGGLYNEQFF. The full variable domain, rest sourced from reference TRBV7-7 and TRBJ2-1, is GAGVSQSPRYKVTKRGQDVTLRCDPISSHATLYWYQQALGQGPEFLTYFNYEAQPDKSGLPSDRFSAERPEGSISTLTIQRTEQRDSAMYRCASSTGGLYNEQFFGPGTRLTVL.

The sample holds many counts of this clonotype. V is TRBV24-1 and J is TRBJ2-1, with 8 bases fitting TRBD1. The trim removed 3 bases at V and 8 bases at J, leaving 26 bases unmatched. This CDR3 comprises 21 residues. Germline V gene lookup returns CDR1 KGHDR and CDR2 SFDVKD. The CDR3 spells CATSDVGQGGRGAPRVDEQFF. CDR3 coding DNA: TGTGCCACCAGTGATGTTGGACAGGGAGGACGGGGAGCTCCGAGGGTCGATGAGCAGTTCTTC.

The chain carries TRBV12-3 or TRBV12-4 and TRBJ2-3; 12 bases match TRBD1. V lost 4 bases and J lost 6; bases outside the gene matches: 8. The CDR3 runs 16 residues. The CDR3, as DNA: TGTGCCAGCAGTTCCCTCGGGACAGGGGGCGATGATACGCAGTATTTT. Encoded protein: CASSSLGTGGDDTQYF.

This clonotype was detected a few times. V gene TRBV5-6 combines with J gene TRBJ2-7; 10 positions agree with TRBD2. This CDR3 contains 14 residues. With 4 bases clipped from V and 2 bases from J, the junction kept 3 bases outside the gene matches. In germline, CDR1 is SGHDT, CDR2 YYEEEE. CDR3 amino acids: CASSTLAGPYEQYF. The CDR3 nucleotides read TGTGCCAGCAGCACACTAGCGGGACCCTACGAGCAGTACTTC.

This clonotype was observed a few times. The genes are TRBV29-1 and TRBJ2-1; 7 bases match TRBD1. The V and J ends lost 2 bases and 3 bases, in that order; junction bases with no gene match: 4. The germline V gene has CDR1 SQVTM and CDR2 ANQGSEA. The CDR3 length is 14 residues. CDR3 nucleotides: TGCAGCGTTGAACAACAGGGGATCTACAATGAGCAGTTCTTC. Protein sequence: CSVEQQGIYNEQFF.

In this sample, this clonotype turned up a few times. The rearrangement joins TRBV6-1 to TRBJ2-7, with D hard to call. Between the trimmed V and J ends, which lost 2 bases and 8 bases, there was a span of 13 bases. Germline values: CDR1 MNHNS, CDR2 SASEGT. The CDR3 runs to 13 residues. CDR3: CASSESRIIQQYF. CDR3 nucleotides: TGTGCCAGCAGTGAATCAAGAATCATACAGCAGTACTTC.

There are many counts of this clonotype. The chain is built from TRBV7-2 and TRBJ2-2, with TRBD1 matching 8 bases. CDR3 length equals 14 residues. V dropped 3 bases and J dropped 4; count of bases not matched to a gene: 1. CDR1 and CDR2 from the germline V gene are SGHTA and FQGNSA. DNA of the CDR3: TGTGCCAGCAGCTTGGACAGGGTCACCGGGGAGCTGTTTTTT. Translating gives CASSLDRVTGELFF. The variable domain in full, completed from reference TRBV7-2 and TRBJ2-2, reads GAGVSQSPSNKVTEKGKDVELRCDPISGHTALYWYRQSLGQGLEFLIYFQGNSAPDKSGLPSDRFSAERTGGSVSTLTIQRTQQEDSAVYLCASSLDRVTGELFFGEGSRLTVL.

This clonotype was observed many times. V gene TRBV2 combines with J gene TRBJ2-1; D perhaps matches TRBD2 (5 bases). The CDR3 is 15 residues long. Germline loops: CDR1 SNHLY, CDR2 FYNNEI. Trimming removed 2 bases at V and 5 bases at J, with 13 bases between. In DNA form, the CDR3 reads TGTGCCAGCAGTGAACAGAGGGCCTGGAACAATGAGCAGTTCTTC. This sequence encodes CASSEQRAWNNEQFF.

CDR3 sequence (DNA): TGTGCCAGTAGTATTGAGAGCGGGAGGTCCTACAATGAGCAGTTCTTC. It specifies CASSIESGRSYNEQFF. This sequence joins TRBV19 and TRBJ2-1; 9 bases line up with TRBD2. From germline, CDR1 is LNHDA and CDR2 SQIVND (reference sequence). V lost 3 bases to trimming and J lost 1 base; unmatched junction nucleotides: 4. The CDR3 totals 16 residues.

This clonotype appeared once. The chain couples TRBV6-2 or TRBV6-3 to TRBJ2-3; 16 bases line up with TRBD2. This CDR3 has 18 amino acids. Trimming removed 5 bases from V and 2 bases from J; junction bases left unmatched: 7. Germline CDR1 is MNHEY and CDR2 is SVGEGT. The CDR3 region is CASSQGTSGRAFTDTQYF. CDR3 DNA sequence: TGTGCCAGCAGTCAAGGGACTAGCGGGAGGGCCTTCACAGATACGCAGTATTTT.

The table lists this clonotype with a few counts. The rearrangement uses TRBV29-1 and TRBJ1-3; weak D call: TRBD1 (6 bases). Germline assignment: CDR1 SQVTM and CDR2 ANQGSEA. V was trimmed by 6 bases and J by 0 bases, leaving 15 bases between them. The CDR3 is 15 residues long. The CDR3 here is CSVLGHSVSGNTIYF. The CDR3 DNA is TGCAGCGTCCTGGGACATTCGGTCTCTGGAAACACCATATATTTT.

This clonotype was observed at least ten times. This rearrangement joins TRBV28 to TRBJ2-5, with D maybe TRBD2 (7 bases). The CDR3 loop spans 15 amino acids. V shed 6 bases and J shed 7 bases, with 21 bases lying between them. Per germline, CDR1 MDHEN and CDR2 SYDVKM. Here the CDR3 DNA reads TGTGCCAGCAGAACCTGGGACTACAAAGGGGGGACCCAGTACTTC. It encodes CASRTWDYKGGTQYF.

This chain connects TRBV7-8 to TRBJ1-3; D is perhaps TRBD1 (5 bases). This CDR3 is 16 amino acids long. Per the germline V gene, CDR1 is SGHVS and CDR2 is FQNEAQ. Trimming pared 5 bases from V and 0 bases from J, leaving 14 bases between. CDR3 residues: CASSPRQLGSGNTIYF. CDR3 coding DNA: TGTGCCAGCAGCCCGAGACAGCTCGGCTCTGGAAACACCATATATTTT.

This clonotype was counted at least ten times. The CDR3 DNA follows: TGTGCCAGCAAACGGACAGGGAGCTACGAGCAGTACTTC. Residues: CASKRTGSYEQYF. V is TRBV7-9 and J is TRBJ2-7; 8 bases map to TRBD1. Trimming at V came to 7 bases and at J to 3 bases, leaving 5 bases not matched to a gene. This CDR3 contains 13 residues. Germline loops: CDR1 SEHNR, CDR2 FQNEAQ (reference sequence).

This clonotype was seen a handful of times. The V call is TRBV6-1, the J call TRBJ1-5, with no clear D. V shed 1 base and J shed 4 bases, with 8 bases lying between them. The CDR3 has 14 amino acids. Germline values: CDR1 MNHNS, CDR2 SASEGT. CDR3 in DNA: TGTGCCAGCAGTGAAGTAGGAAAAAATCAGCCCCAGCATTTT. Protein product: CASSEVGKNQPQHF.

This clonotype showed up many times. The chain couples TRBV5-1 to TRBJ2-7; the D gene is possibly TRBD1 (6 bases). The germline CDR1 and CDR2 sequences are SGHRS and YFSETQ. Between the trimmed V and J ends, which lost 4 bases and 0 bases, there was a span of 14 bases. The CDR3 is 15 amino acids. The chain's CDR3 is CASSVGTMSSYEQYF. For the CDR3, the DNA is TGCGCCAGCAGCGTCGGGACAATGAGCTCCTACGAGCAGTACTTC.

This clonotype was counted at least ten times. The CDR3 DNA reads as TGCAGTGCTAAGAAGCTAGCGGGAGTTGGGACAGATACGCAGTATTTT. It specifies CSAKKLAGVGTDTQYF. The V call is TRBV20-1, the J call TRBJ2-3; 10 bases agree with TRBD2. In germline, CDR1 is DFQATT, CDR2 SNEGSKA (reference sequence). CDR3 size: 16 residues. V was clipped by 4 bases and J by 3 bases; unmatched bases: 10.

The chain uses TRBV30 and TRBJ1-5, with a weak D call TRBD1 (5 bases). Trimming cost V 1 base and J 8 bases, with 12 bases left between them. Looked up from germline, CDR1 is GTSNPN and CDR2 is SVGIG (reference sequence). The CDR3 runs 13 residues. The CDR3 nucleotides read TGTGCCTGGAGTGATGAGGGACTGAAGCCCCAGCATTTT. Translation: CAWSDEGLKPQHF.